The present entry profiles one T cell receptor (beta chain) with its context. This sample was taken from a study of technical replicates of blood from several donors. The germline V gene encodes CDR1 SGHNT and CDR2 YYREEE (reference sequence). V shed 3 bases and J 5 bases; nucleotides not matched to a gene: 3. The CDR3 covers 13 residues. The protocol was immunoSEQ multiplex PCR, while the TCRdb copy is restricted to in-frame clones and leaves out a portion. The sample contains tens of thousands of clones, 75% to 95% of which appear only once. This TCR was recovered from a human donor in good health. Some clones in this sample may be carry-over from other donors' samples. The chain couples TRBV5-4 to TRBJ1-1; 8 bases map to TRBD1. The sequencing input was T cells isolated from PBMCs. The CDR3 loop is CASSYRGATEAFF. The CDR3 DNA reads as TGTGCCAGCAGCTACAGGGGGGCGACTGAAGCTTTCTTT.